Listed below are T cell receptor beta chains from one sample, sequenced in a study of shared clonotypes between healthy human individuals. TCRdb's table, derived via immunoSEQ multiplex PCR, lists solely in-frame clones and lacks some. The data show around 1.9 million clones, around 95% seen once. Material for sequencing was naive CD8+ T cells from PBMCs. The receptors originated from a man aged 18-30 years in good health. Some clones in this sample may be carry-over from other donors' samples. CDR3s include the opening cysteine and the closing phenylalanine or tryptophan. A D gene is named only where the DNA matches it firmly. Some rows have no size entry. The others give once, few or many, or a class for an expanded clone.

d_gene,len,j_gene,v_gene,abundance,CDR3aa,CDR3nt
TRBD1,14,TRBJ2-1,TRBV6-1,-,CASSLRGPYNEQFF,TGTGCCAGCAGCCTGAGGGGGCCGTACAATGAGCAGTTCTTC
-,16,TRBJ2-3,TRBV19,-,CASSNRGDQPTDTQYF,TGTGCCAGTAGTAATAGGGGGGACCAACCCACAGATACGCAGTATTTT
-,18,TRBJ2-1,TRBV11-2,-,CASSLEGPLYLSYNEQFF,TGTGCCAGCAGCTTAGAGGGCCCTTTGTATCTCTCCTACAATGAGCAGTTCTTC
-,14,TRBJ2-7,TRBV28,-,CASSPVGGTYEQYF,TGTGCCAGCAGCCCCGTGGGCGGAACCTACGAGCAGTACTTC
-,15,TRBJ2-2,TRBV5-1,-,CASSLGGTNTGELFF,TGCGCCAGCAGCTTGGGGGGAACGAACACCGGGGAGCTGTTTTTT
TRBD1,16,TRBJ2-3,TRBV7-2,-,CASSQGQGAFLDTQYF,TGTGCCAGCAGCCAGGGACAGGGGGCTTTTCTGGATACGCAGTATTTT
-,15,TRBJ2-5,TRBV7-9,-,CASSTTSRGGETQYF,TGTGCCAGCAGCACGACTAGCAGGGGAGGGGAGACCCAGTACTTC
-,13,TRBJ2-7,TRBV25-1,-,CASSAGLPHEQYF,TGTGCCAGCAGTGCGGGACTCCCCCACGAGCAGTACTTC
-,15,TRBJ1-1,TRBV25-1,-,CASSEYAGIGTEAFF,TGTGCCAGCAGTGAATACGCAGGGATTGGCACTGAAGCTTTCTTT
-,15,TRBJ2-7,TRBV27,-,CASSFGRPSPYEQYF,TGTGCCAGCAGTTTCGGCCGCCCTAGCCCCTACGAGCAGTACTTC
TRBD2,16,TRBJ2-1,TRBV5-1,-,CASSSHLKAGPNEQFF,TGCGCCAGCAGCTCCCACCTAAAAGCGGGACCAAATGAGCAGTTCTTC
-,13,TRBJ2-7,TRBV5-6,-,CASSLFSSYEQYF,TGTGCCAGCAGCTTGTTCAGCTCCTACGAGCAGTACTTC
TRBD1,14,TRBJ1-4,TRBV2,-,CASATGTVNEKLFF,TGTGCCAGCGCCACCGGGACAGTTAATGAAAAACTGTTTTTT
TRBD1,15,TRBJ2-7,TRBV7-9,-,CASSFIKGQGYEQYF,TGTGCCAGCAGCTTTATTAAGGGACAGGGCTACGAGCAGTACTTC
-,15,TRBJ2-3,TRBV5-4,once,CASRWGEGLPDTQYF,TGTGCCAGCAGGTGGGGGGAAGGTTTGCCAGATACGCAGTATTTT
TRBD2,16,TRBJ2-5,TRBV7-9,-,CASSSGLAGGQETQYF,TGTGCCAGCAGCTCCGGACTAGCGGGAGGACAAGAGACCCAGTACTTC
TRBD1,15,TRBJ2-5,TRBV15,-,CATRPGQGVQETQYF,TGTGCCACCAGACCGGGACAGGGGGTTCAAGAGACCCAGTACTTC
-,15,TRBJ1-4,TRBV14,-,CASSQDGDGFEKLFF,TGTGCCAGCAGCCAAGATGGGGACGGGTTTGAAAAACTGTTTTTT
-,12,TRBJ2-7,TRBV27,-,CASRGGPYEQYF,TGTGCCAGCAGGGGGGGCCCCTACGAGCAGTACTTC
-,16,TRBJ2-7,TRBV6-1,-,CASSGDREGDYYEQYF,TGTGCCAGCAGTGGAGACAGGGAGGGGGACTACTACGAGCAGTACTTC
-,14,TRBJ1-5,TRBV19,-,CASSIFGSNQPQHF,TGTGCCAGTAGTATATTTGGGAGCAATCAGCCCCAGCATTTT
-,15,TRBJ2-5,TRBV28,once,CASSVQIIPGETQYF,TGTGCCAGCAGTGTCCAGATAATCCCCGGTGAGACCCAGTACTTC
-,12,TRBJ1-4,TRBV6-5,-,CASSPDGEKLFF,TGTGCCAGCAGCCCCGACGGGGAAAAACTGTTTTTT
-,14,TRBJ2-1,TRBV15,-,CATSRAGSRGRQFF,TGTGCCACCAGCAGAGCGGGGAGCAGGGGTCGGCAGTTCTTC
TRBD1,17,TRBJ2-2,TRBV27,-,CASSPRGDRRYHGELFF,TGTGCCAGCAGTCCCAGGGGGGACAGGCGATACCACGGGGAGCTGTTTTTT
TRBD1,14,TRBJ1-3,TRBV19,-,CASTSYRDRATIYF,TGTGCCAGTACCTCCTACCGGGACAGGGCAACCATATATTTT
-,13,TRBJ2-7,TRBV7-9,once,CASSVSTAYEQYF,TGTGCCAGCAGCGTATCAACAGCTTACGAGCAGTACTTC
-,14,TRBJ1-4,TRBV28,-,CASSLTPMGEKLFF,TGTGCCAGCAGTTTAACCCCGATGGGGGAAAAACTGTTTTTT
-,15,TRBJ1-2,TRBV7-2,-,CASSPSGLDIDGYTF,TGTGCCAGCAGCCCCTCCGGGTTGGATATCGATGGCTACACCTTC
-,15,TRBJ1-1,TRBV10-2,-,CASSVARQMNTEAFF,TGCGCCAGCAGTGTAGCGAGACAGATGAACACTGAAGCTTTCTTT
TRBD1,14,TRBJ2-7,TRBV13,-,CASSFQGQYYEQYF,TGTGCCAGCAGCTTCCAGGGACAGTACTACGAGCAGTACTTC
-,13,TRBJ2-3,TRBV15,-,CATSRAGANTQYF,TGTGCCACCAGCAGAGCCGGAGCTAATACGCAGTATTTT
-,13,TRBJ1-1,TRBV6-6,once,CASNQGSNTEAFF,TGTGCCAGCAACCAGGGTTCGAACACTGAAGCTTTCTTT
TRBD1,10,TRBJ2-1,TRBV20-1,-,CSALQGEKFF,TGCAGTGCCCTCCAGGGGGAGAAGTTCTTC
-,15,TRBJ2-7,TRBV2,once,CATRRGAGRLSEQYF,TGTGCCACGCGTCGAGGGGCAGGGCGGCTATCGGAGCAGTACTTC
TRBD2,14,TRBJ2-1,TRBV27,once,CATGWSGTRNEQFF,TGTGCCACCGGATGGAGCGGGACTCGCAATGAGCAGTTCTTC
TRBD2,15,TRBJ2-4,TRBV15,-,CATSTTPGLKNIQYF,TGTGCCACCAGCACAACTCCGGGACTAAAAAACATTCAGTACTTC
-,14,TRBJ2-5,TRBV6-5,-,CASSHYGQQETQYF,TGTGCCAGCAGTCATTATGGACAGCAAGAGACCCAGTACTTC
TRBD2,15,TRBJ2-7,TRBV6-5,-,CASSYRAGGPTEQYF,TGTGCCAGCAGTTACAGAGCGGGAGGGCCGACCGAGCAGTACTTC
-,15,TRBJ1-2,TRBV13,-,CASSDGTKGLYGYTF,TGTGCCAGCAGCGATGGGACCAAGGGGCTCTATGGCTACACCTTC
-,17,TRBJ1-4,TRBV11-1,-,CASSPIRGGLGNEKLFF,TGTGCCAGCAGCCCAATCCGCGGTGGCTTGGGTAATGAAAAACTGTTTTTT
TRBD1,13,TRBJ1-2,TRBV29-1,-,CSVGDRPNYGYTF,TGCAGCGTAGGGGACAGACCTAACTATGGCTACACCTTC
TRBD2,17,TRBJ2-1,TRBV28,-,CASSAFTTSGIWNEQFF,TGTGCCAGCAGTGCGTTTACGACTAGCGGGATTTGGAATGAGCAGTTCTTC
-,13,TRBJ2-7,TRBV6-5,-,CASSYSRRDEQYF,TGTGCCAGCAGTTACTCGAGACGCGACGAGCAGTACTTC
-,14,TRBJ2-7,TRBV7-9,-,CASSHLTEHYEQYF,TGTGCCAGCAGCCATCTGACAGAACACTACGAGCAGTACTTC
TRBD2,17,TRBJ2-7,TRBV12-5,-,CASASLAGDTLSYEQYF,TGTGCTAGTGCTTCACTAGCGGGAGATACTCTATCCTACGAGCAGTACTTC
-,13,TRBJ2-7,TRBV10-3,-,CAISGVGEGEQYF,TGTGCCATCAGTGGCGTGGGGGAAGGCGAGCAGTACTTC
-,14,TRBJ1-2,TRBV7-9,few,CASRRQGVANGYTF,TGTGCCAGCAGGCGCCAGGGCGTTGCAAATGGCTACACCTTC
-,14,TRBJ2-2,TRBV7-9,-,CASSRTDNTGELFF,TGTGCCAGCAGCCGGACAGATAACACCGGGGAGCTGTTTTTT
TRBD2,17,TRBJ2-3,TRBV11-1,-,CASSFLLAGGSTDTQYF,TGTGCCAGCAGCTTCCTACTAGCGGGAGGTAGCACAGATACGCAGTATTTT
-,13,TRBJ1-5,TRBV4-1,-,CASSQDKNQPQHF,TGCGCCAGCAGCCAAGACAAGAATCAGCCCCAGCATTTT
-,14,TRBJ2-7,TRBV27,-,CASRDKVSSYEQYF,TGTGCCAGCCGGGACAAAGTCAGCTCCTACGAGCAGTACTTC
-,12,TRBJ1-1,TRBV19,-,CASSIRRSEAFF,TGTGCCAGTAGTATTAGACGGAGCGAAGCTTTCTTT